The present TCR beta chain was sequenced within a study of T cell responses to AZD1222 COVID-19 vaccine (dated by TCRdb to the early 2020s). Some background on the complete study: TCR sequencing covered more than 230 trial participants: 200 to 220 given two doses of AZD1222 and 26 given two doses of MenACWY control vaccine. Trial participants were enrolled by age into 18-55, 56-69 and 70-plus year subgroups, with around 150, 28 and 57 TCR-sequenced participants respectively.

Study-wide conclusions, independent of this receptor: After two AZD1222 doses, both the breadth and the depth of spike-specific TCRs were significantly higher than at day 0 and than in MenACWY recipients. Epitopes outside the regions mutated in the B.1.351 and B.1.1.7 variants were reportedly recognized by nearly half of the unique spike-specific TCRs. Conclusions about previously exposed vaccinees are limited, since just a handful of AZD1222 recipients were seropositive for SARS-CoV-2 at baseline. The whole spike protein was spanned by vaccine-associated CD4 TCRs, and dominant responses were seen in regions 160-218 and 743-854. Because no day 14 peak-response samples were available, the repertoires could be characterized only after the peak T cell response. Participants were mostly white British and included more females than males, and it was suggested by the authors that clonal diversity may have been underestimated. In the small 56-69-year group, the increase in depth fell short of significance, most likely because of low power.

Concerning this clone: Its recognized antigen is unknown. Base qualities are not provided; no much larger clone lies one nucleotide away.

The time point label for this specimen denotes: about 28 days (+/-7) after the second vaccine dose. AZD1222 recipients whose second dose came at about 4 weeks and those whose second dose came at about 12 weeks were combined into one group, since spike-specific TCR depth and breadth did not differ between the two schedules. Samples from vaccinated people were obtained from the UK trials COV001 and COV002, which included a single-blind randomized controlled phase 2/3 trial of AZD1222 (ChAdOx1 nCoV-19) in healthy adults. For TCRbeta chain sequencing, PBMC samples were collected from trial participants at day 0 and at day 28 after the second dose. Taken from cysteine to phenylalanine, the CDR3 has 14 residues. Only CDR3 DNA is held: 42 bases, read in frame from base 1. As encoded in the germline V gene, CDR1 is MNHEY while CDR2 is SVGAGI. Trimming removed 7 bases from V and 10 bases from J, leaving 17 bases between the germline ends.

The CDR3 regions of human TCRbeta chains were subjected to immunosequencing. From the authors' description of their analysis: Repertoire TCRs were matched against a reference library of SARS-CoV-2-specific TCRs generated with the MIRA antigen-specificity platform. Breadth was defined as the fraction of unique TCRs that were SARS-CoV-2-associated. Depth was defined as the fraction of total T cells that were SARS-CoV-2-associated. Using the MIRA data, each spike-specific TCR was mapped to the spike region that the TCR reacts to and placed in a CD4 or CD8 class. Log10-transformed breadth and depth values were compared by one-way ANOVA with Sidak's multiple comparisons tests. The source is immuneACCESS, and TCRdb retained only in-frame sequences with V and J called. Part of the clones is not carried over; for the studies checked, unresolved V genes explain less than half of this, and the remainder is unexplained. D and trimming come from the DNA, and the V and J calls and clone size come from that table. In all, the sample holds roughly 95,000 clones, and roughly 92% of those were seen once. In total, the top ten clones hold roughly 3.1% of the sample.

The receptor was isolated from an adult who received the AZD1222 COVID-19 vaccine. The input for sequencing was peripheral blood, taken 28 days after the second AZD1222 dose. The rearranged chain carries TRBV6-5 and TRBJ1-6; perhaps TRBD1 is the D gene, with 5 bases matching. The CDR3 corresponds to CASNYGGIGSPLHF. The nucleotides are TGTGCCAGCAACTACGGGGGGATTGGATCACCCCTCCACTTT.